This section outlines one T cell receptor (beta chain) sequence together with its context. Its antigen is unidentified. The CDR3 extends over 16 amino acids. This sample was included in a study of graft-versus-host responses after intestinal transplantation. About the research overall: Multivisceral, liver-intestinal, or isolated intestinal transplants were performed in recipients. Following induction with anti-thymocyte globulin, all recipients were given tacrolimus and steroids for around three years. Study conclusions and caveats: Among recipient marrow samples, GvH clones were found; some appeared first in ileum or blood. Early after transplant, HvG declines were associated with peak levels of circulating GvH clones.

The table came from immunoSEQ multiplex PCR; TCRdb's copy has only in-frame clones and leaves some out. The profile shows 25,000 to 30,000 clones, about 85% of them singletons. The clonotype originates from a human patient who received an intestinal transplant, so some T cells may come from the graft donor. The chain links TRBV21-1 to TRBJ1-6; TRBD1, as called in the table, went unchecked against the DNA. TRBV21-1 is given as a pseudogene. The sequences come from PBMCs, collected nearly 470 days after intestinal transplantation. The CDR3 spells CASSKAHTGVGSPLHF. The CDR3 nucleotides are TGTGCCAGCAGCAAAGCACATACAGGGGTAGGTTCACCCCTCCACTTT.